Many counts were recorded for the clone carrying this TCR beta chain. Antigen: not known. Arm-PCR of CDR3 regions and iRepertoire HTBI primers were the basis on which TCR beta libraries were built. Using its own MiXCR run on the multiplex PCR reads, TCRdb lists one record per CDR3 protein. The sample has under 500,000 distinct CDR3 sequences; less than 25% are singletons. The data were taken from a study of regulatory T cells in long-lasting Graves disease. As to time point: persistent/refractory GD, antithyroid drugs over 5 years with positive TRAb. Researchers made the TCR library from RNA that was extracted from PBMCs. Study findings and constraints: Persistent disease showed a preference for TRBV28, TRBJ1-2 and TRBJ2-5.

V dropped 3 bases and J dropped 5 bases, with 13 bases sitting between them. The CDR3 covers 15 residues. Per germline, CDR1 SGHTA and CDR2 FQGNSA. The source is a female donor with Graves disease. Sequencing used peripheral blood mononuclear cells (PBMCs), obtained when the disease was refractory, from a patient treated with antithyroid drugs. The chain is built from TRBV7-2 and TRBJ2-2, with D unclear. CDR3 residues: CASSLDGPTTGELFF. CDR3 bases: TGTGCCAGCAGCTTGGACGGGCCCACTACCGGGGAGCTGTTTTTT.